This T cell receptor beta chain was sequenced in a study of radiation and T cells in renal cell carcinoma. The study, taken as a whole, reports: Top tumor clonotypes rose in blood 2 weeks post-radiation, then contracted. Irradiated tumors held more dominant CDR3 motifs than control tumors. Top 100 clonotypes averaged about 50% in irradiated versus roughly 43% in nephrectomy-only tumors.

TCRdb's table, derived via immunoSEQ multiplex PCR, lists solely in-frame clones and lacks some. The profile covers 17,000 or so clones, with about 50% appearing a single time and over 9.5% taken by the ten largest. Germline V lookup: CDR1 SGHVS, CDR2 FQNEAQ. This CDR3 has 13 residues. J lost 2 bases, V lost 5 bases, and 3 bases had no gene match. Specified treatment: 15 Gy SBRT to primary tumor, nephrectomy 4 weeks later. The patient's renal cell carcinoma had clear cell pathology. This clone has a handful of counts. Its target is unknown. The clonotype comes from a man aged 45-60 years with renal cell carcinoma. The J gene is TRBJ2-7, the V gene TRBV7-8; 7 nucleotides agree with TRBD1. The material was tumor tissue, obtained from a patient whose treatment included radiotherapy and nephrectomy. The CDR3 DNA reads TGTGCCAGCAGCAAGGGACAGACCTACGAGCAGTACTTC. It translates to CASSKGQTYEQYF.